This is a list of T cell receptor beta chains from one sample in a study of blood T cell repertoires in COVID-19. The repertoire was sequenced with immunoSEQ multiplex PCR; TCRdb's copy has only in-frame clones and lacks some. There are some 97,000 clones in the sample; approximately 86% occur only once, and under 3.5% lies in the top ten. Specimen: PBMCs or T cells enriched from blood (not recorded which). Every receptor here comes from a woman between 50 and 59 years old who had recovered from COVID-19. Each CDR3 is given with its conserved first and last residue. Each record gives: clone size, V gene, D gene, J gene, CDR3 DNA, CDR3 protein. The D gene is left open where the match is weak. Expanded clones get a size class; other rows say once, few or many, or leave the size out.

.	TRBV3-1/TRBV3-2	.	TRBJ1-1	TGTGCCAGCAGCCAGGGGGCTAACACTGAAGCTTTCTTT	CASSQGANTEAFF
.	TRBV5-1	TRBD1	TRBJ1-4	TGCGCCAGCAACCCAGGGGGCGCGGAGAAACTGTTTTTT	CASNPGGAEKLFF
.	TRBV5-1	.	TRBJ2-3	TGCGCCAGCAGCTCCCCTAGCGCTACGCAGTATTTT	CASSSPSATQYF
.	TRBV28	.	TRBJ1-3	TGTGCCAAAGTTGCTGCGAGCTCTGGAAACACCATATATTTT	CAKVAASSGNTIYF
.	TRBV5-4	.	TRBJ2-7	TGTGCCAGCAGAACCAGAGGCTCCTACGAGCAGTACTTC	CASRTRGSYEQYF
.	TRBV2	TRBD2	TRBJ2-1	TGTGCCAGCAGCCAGGGACTATACAATGAGCAGTTCTTC	CASSQGLYNEQFF
.	TRBV28	.	TRBJ1-5	TGTGCCAGCAGGATTCCCAACGGGGTGAATCAGCCCCAGCATTTT	CASRIPNGVNQPQHF
.	TRBV5-4	.	TRBJ1-1	TGTGCCAGCAGCCTGAGCGTTGCTGCCGCTGAAGCTTTCTTT	CASSLSVAAAEAFF
.	TRBV28	.	TRBJ2-5	TGTGCCAGCAGTTCCGTGGACGGGATAGAAACCCAGTACTTC	CASSSVDGIETQYF
once	TRBV19	.	TRBJ1-3	TGTGCCACCGAGAAAGGAAACACCATATATTTT	CATEKGNTIYF
.	TRBV6-5	TRBD1	TRBJ1-2	TGTGCCAGCAGGGCGCTCGGGGACAGACCCTATGGCTACACCTTC	CASRALGDRPYGYTF
.	TRBV1	.	TRBJ1-2	TGCACCAGCAGCCAAGTCCCTTCAGCAGGGCGAATAGACTATGGCTACACCTTC	CTSSQVPSAGRIDYGYTF
few	TRBV4-2	TRBD2	TRBJ2-1	TGTGCCAGCAGCCAAGATAGGGCTAGCGGGAGTTACAATGAGCAGTTCTTC	CASSQDRASGSYNEQFF
many	TRBV6-5	.	TRBJ1-3	TGTGCCAGCCTGGAAGGCGGTAGCTCTGGAAACACCATATATTTT	CASLEGGSSGNTIYF
.	TRBV10-3	.	TRBJ1-2	TGTGCCATCAGTGAGGAATACACCTACTATGGCTACACCTTC	CAISEEYTYYGYTF
.	TRBV6-5	.	TRBJ1-6	TGTGCCAGCAGCAGGGCCGCCCCCAATTCACCCCTCCACTTT	CASSRAAPNSPLHF
.	TRBV19	TRBD2	TRBJ2-1	TGTGCCAGTAGCGGAACGGCTAGCGGGAGAGGGTACAATGAGCAGTTCTTC	CASSGTASGRGYNEQFF
.	TRBV19	TRBD1	TRBJ1-1	TGTGCCAGTAGACTCGGGACAGCGACGAACACTGAAGCTTTCTTT	CASRLGTATNTEAFF
.	TRBV19	.	TRBJ1-1	TGTGCCAGTAGTGACGAAAGGGGGGGGGACACTGAAACTTTCTTT	CASSDERGGDTETFF
.	TRBV7-3	TRBD2	TRBJ2-3	TGTGCCAGCAGCTTAAGGCCAGCGGGGGGGTTGGATACGCAGTATTTT	CASSLRPAGGLDTQYF
.	TRBV28	.	TRBJ1-4	TGTGCCAGCAGTTTGGGAGTTGAAAAACTGTTTTTT	CASSLGVEKLFF
.	TRBV27	TRBD2	TRBJ2-1	TGTGCCAGCAGTTCCGGGGGGGGTGTCGTTAATGAGCAGTTCTTC	CASSSGGGVVNEQFF
few	TRBV7-3	.	TRBJ2-3	TGTGCCAGCAGGGCGGGGCAGAAGGCAGATACGCAGTATTTT	CASRAGQKADTQYF
.	TRBV5-1	TRBD1	TRBJ2-5	TGCGCCAGCAGGCGACAGGGCCAAGAGACCCAGTACTTC	CASRRQGQETQYF
.	TRBV28	.	TRBJ1-1	TGTGCCAGCAGTTTGCGGGAATTGAACACTGAAGCTTTCTTT	CASSLRELNTEAFF
.	TRBV2	TRBD1	TRBJ1-4	TGTGCCAGCAGTCTAGGGACAGGGGAAGAAAAACTGTTTTTT	CASSLGTGEEKLFF
.	TRBV6-5	TRBD1	TRBJ1-5	TGTGCCAGCAGCAAATCCGACAGGGCTGATCAGCCCCAGCATTTT	CASSKSDRADQPQHF
.	TRBV28	TRBD1	TRBJ1-2	TGTGCCAGCAGTTTGGCTGGACGGACAGGGGGCTATGGCTACACCTTC	CASSLAGRTGGYGYTF
.	TRBV19	TRBD2	TRBJ2-5	TGTGCCAGTAGTACCACGAGGTTAGCGGGAATCCAAGAGACCCAGTACTTC	CASSTTRLAGIQETQYF
.	TRBV27	TRBD1	TRBJ1-3	TGTGCCCGTACAGGGGTCTCTGGAAACACCATATATTTT	CARTGVSGNTIYF
few	TRBV27	TRBD2	TRBJ2-7	TGTGCCAGCAGTTTATTCCAGCGGGGCTACGAACAGTACTTC	CASSLFQRGYEQYF
.	TRBV5-5	TRBD1	TRBJ1-2	TGTGCCAGCAGCTTGGGCAGGGGGCGCGAGTATGGCTACACCTTC	CASSLGRGREYGYTF
.	TRBV20-1	.	TRBJ2-3	TGCAGTGCTAGTCTAGCCACAGATACGCAGTATTTT	CSASLATDTQYF
.	TRBV27	TRBD1	TRBJ1-5	TGTGCCAGCAGTTTATCGGGACAGGGGAGTCAGCCCCAGCATTTT	CASSLSGQGSQPQHF
.	TRBV28	TRBD1	TRBJ2-7	TGTGCCAGCAGTCTCCGGGACAGGGGTGTCTACGAGCAGTACTTC	CASSLRDRGVYEQYF
.	TRBV24-1	.	TRBJ2-1	TGTGCCACCAGTGATGGAGGGGCCCCCTACAATGAGCAGTTCTTC	CATSDGGAPYNEQFF
.	TRBV19	TRBD2	TRBJ2-7	TGTGCCAGTAGTATCGGGACTAACTACGAGCAGTACTTC	CASSIGTNYEQYF
.	TRBV7-9	TRBD1	TRBJ1-6	TGTGCCAGCAGCTTGAGGACAGGGGGCGGTAATTCACCCCTCCACTTT	CASSLRTGGGNSPLHF
.	TRBV4-2	TRBD2	TRBJ2-7	TGTGCCAGCTCGGGGGGGCAGGGATTTTCTCTTTTCGAGCAGTACTTC	CASSGGQGFSLFEQYF
.	TRBV11-2	TRBD1	TRBJ2-6	TGTGCCAGCAGCTACCGGGACAGGGAGAAATCTGGGGCCAACGTCCTGACTTTC	CASSYRDREKSGANVLTF
.	TRBV10-3	TRBD1	TRBJ1-4	TGTGCCACCGGGACAGACTATGAAAAACTGTTTTTT	CATGTDYEKLFF
.	TRBV4-1	.	TRBJ2-2	TGCGCCATCCAGAGGCAGTTGAACACCGGGGAGCTGTTTTTT	CAIQRQLNTGELFF
.	TRBV28	.	TRBJ1-5	TGTGCCAGCAGATCCTTAAACAGGGCTGGCAATCAGCCCCAGCATTTT	CASRSLNRAGNQPQHF
few	TRBV28	.	TRBJ1-5	TGTGCCAGCAGTTTACTCCAAACAGTACAGCCCCAGCATTTT	CASSLLQTVQPQHF
.	TRBV19	.	TRBJ1-2	TGTGCCAGTAGCAGGATAAACTATGGCTACACCTTC	CASSRINYGYTF
.	TRBV5-5	TRBD1	TRBJ2-7	TGTGCCAGCAGCTCCACCGCCGGGACAGGAACCTCCTACGAGCAGTACTTC	CASSSTAGTGTSYEQYF
once	TRBV30	.	TRBJ2-7	TGTGCCTGGAGTACAACAGCCTTAGTTTTCCCCCTTCCATTGGTCGAGCAGTACTTC	CAWSTTALVFPLPLVEQYF